The entry below describes one TCR beta chain. Its antigen is unknown. The germline gives CDR1 SGHRS, CDR2 YFSETQ. The V end lost 7 bases, the J end lost 0 bases, and 10 bases lay between the germline ends. The CDR3 runs to 13 residues. The unexposed donors gave CD4+ T cells in about 2011-2018, prior to COVID-19. Naive and memory CD4+ T cells came from enriched cryopreserved PBMCs. Deep TCR-beta sequencing used DNA from uncultured naive and memory CD4+ T cells. Repertoires were generated with immunoSEQ multiplex PCR, while TCRdb's copy carries only in-frame clones and drops some. The table has roughly 60,000 clones, around 93% seen once. The data belong to a study of CD4 T cells in relation to SARS-CoV-2 and coronaviruses. General study results and limits: Samples before the pandemic and after infection were not matched within any donor. Roughly 65% of donors had memory CD4+ clonotypes crossrecognizing SARS-CoV-2 and common cold coronavirus spike.

This chain connects TRBV5-1 to TRBJ1-1; no clear D gene. The sample consisted of naive CD4+ T cells from PBMCs. Indicated subset: naive CD4+ T cells isolated by negative enrichment. The sequence came from a human donor in good health. For the CDR3, the DNA is TGCGCCAGCGGGCAGAACATGAACACTGAAGCTTTCTTT. Its translation: CASGQNMNTEAFF. The full variable domain, its missing parts supplied by reference TRBV5-1 and TRBJ1-1, is KAGVTQTPRYLIKTRGQQVTLSCSPISGHRSVSWYQQTPGQGLQFLFEYFSETQRNKGNFPGRFSGRQFSNSRSEMNVSTLELGDSALYLCASGQNMNTEAFFGQGTRLTVV.